What follows are 14 T cell receptor beta chains derived from one specimen sequenced in a study of OX40 agonist ivuxolimab in advanced cancers. Only in-frame clones appear in the TCRdb table, and some are missing; sequencing was by immunoSEQ multiplex PCR. The sample includes some 79,000 clones, around 90% of them seen just once. The source was CD4+ or CD8+ T cells sorted from blood, collected in a trial of the OX40 agonist ivuxolimab. All receptors come from an adult with an advanced solid tumor such as melanoma, head and neck, liver or kidney cancer.

The chain is built from TRBV5-4 and TRBJ1-1, with 7 bases matching TRBD1. V shed 6 bases, J shed 0 bases, and the junction held 5 bases outside the gene matches. The CDR3 spans 14 residues. The germline CDR1 and CDR2 sequences are SGHNT and YYREEE (reference sequence). The CDR3 reads CASNPGQMNTEAFF. Here the CDR3 DNA reads TGTGCCAGCAACCCGGGACAGATGAACACTGAAGCTTTCTTT.

The V and J genes are TRBV7-6 and TRBJ2-7; 8 positions match TRBD2. V lost 3 bases and J lost 4; bases outside the gene matches: 11. The CDR3 length is 16 residues. Per germline, CDR1 SGHVS and CDR2 FNYEAQ. In DNA, the CDR3 is TGTGCCAGCAGCTTGGAGGGGACTAGTGGTGTTTACGAGCAGTACTTC. This encodes CASSLEGTSGVYEQYF.

The J gene is TRBJ2-7, the V gene TRBV30; D is possibly TRBD1 (6 bases). Trimming took 3 bases from V and 3 from J, leaving 12 bases between them. Per the germline V gene, CDR1 is GTSNPN and CDR2 is SVGIG (reference sequence). The CDR3 length is 13 residues. CDR3 DNA sequence: TGTGCCTGGAGAGGGCAGGGGCGCTACGAGCAGTACTTC. Amino acid sequence: CAWRGQGRYEQYF.

V gene TRBV5-1 combines with J gene TRBJ2-2; D gene unclear. With 4 bases removed from V and 0 bases from J, the gap between germline ends came to 7 bases. CDR3 size: 14 residues. Germline assignment: CDR1 SGHRS and CDR2 YFSETQ. CDR3: CASSPTTNTGELFF. DNA for the CDR3: TGCGCCAGCAGCCCTACAACGAACACCGGGGAGCTGTTTTTT.

This clone was seen once. This chain joins TRBV27 and TRBJ1-3; no reliable D call. CDR3 size: 14 residues. Trimming pared 0 bases from V and 0 bases from J, leaving 3 bases between. CDR1 is MNHEY and CDR2 is SMNVEV in the germline V gene (reference sequence). CDR3 protein: CASSLSSSGNTIYF. CDR3 DNA sequence: TGTGCCAGCAGTTTATCGAGCTCTGGAAACACCATATATTTT.

CDR3 coding DNA: TGCGCCAGCAGTGAGTCACAGGGCTATGGCTACACCTTC. The encoded protein is CASSESQGYGYTF. The chain combines TRBV10-1 with TRBJ1-2, with a tentative D call TRBD1 (6 bases). In germline, CDR1 is WNHNN, CDR2 SYGVQD (reference sequence). Trimming pared 0 bases from V and 4 bases from J, leaving 6 bases between. This CDR3 is 13 amino acids long.

The rearrangement links TRBV10-3 to TRBJ1-3, with TRBD1 matching over 8 bases. This CDR3 is 14 amino acids long. After removal of 9 bases from V and 8 bases from J, the junction contained 12 bases not matched to a gene. Germline-derived CDR1 and CDR2 are ENHRY and SYGVKD. The CDR3, as DNA: TGTGCCATGGGCGGGCAGGGGGCGTTTGACACCATATATTTT. Translated: CAMGGQGAFDTIYF.

This chain joins TRBV30 and TRBJ1-3; a possible D gene is TRBD1 (6 bases). The length of the CDR3 is 13 residues. Between the trimmed V and J ends, which lost 3 bases and 4 bases, there was a span of 10 bases. Germline V gene lookup returns CDR1 GTSNPN and CDR2 SVGIG (reference sequence). The CDR3 sequence: CAWSSGDGNTIYF. DNA for the CDR3: TGTGCCTGGAGCTCAGGGGACGGAAACACCATATATTTT.

This clone was observed a handful of times. The chain carries TRBV30 and TRBJ1-4; D is uncertain. Deletions cut 2 bases from V and 12 bases from J, with 10 bases between. Germline V gene lookup returns CDR1 GTSNPN and CDR2 SVGIG (reference sequence). The CDR3 is made up of 11 amino acids. CDR3 in DNA: TGTGCCTGGAGTCCCCGAGATCAACTGTTTTTT. The encoded protein is CAWSPRDQLFF.

The chain joins TRBV6-1 to TRBJ1-1; D might be TRBD1 (5 bases). Trimming cost V 2 bases and J 6 bases, with 10 bases left between them. Per the germline V gene, CDR1 is MNHNS and CDR2 is SASEGT. This CDR3 is built from 13 residues. CDR3 nucleotides: TGTGCCAGCAGTGAACAGGGTTGGGCTGAAGCTTTCTTT. Its translation is CASSEQGWAEAFF.

This rearrangement joins TRBV10-3 to TRBJ2-7, with TRBD2 matching 7 bases. From germline, CDR1 is ENHRY and CDR2 SYGVKD. The CDR3 is 15 amino acids. The J segment lost 2 bases and the V segment lost 4 bases, leaving 8 bases of the junction unmatched. Here the CDR3 DNA reads TGTGCCATCAGTGGCCTAGCGGAAGACCCCTACGAGCAGTACTTC. Encoded protein: CAISGLAEDPYEQYF.

This chain joins TRBV7-6 and TRBJ2-2, with a tentative D call TRBD1 (5 bases). The CDR3 totals 14 residues. V shed 4 bases and J shed 3 bases, with 9 bases lying between them. Germline CDR1 SGHVS, CDR2 FNYEAQ. The CDR3 loop reads CASSWTQDTGELFF. CDR3 nucleotides: TGTGCCAGCAGCTGGACACAGGACACCGGGGAGCTGTTTTTT. The full variable domain, completed using reference TRBV7-6 and TRBJ2-2, is GAGVSQSPRYKVTKRGQDVALRCDPISGHVSLYWYRQALGQGPEFLTYFNYEAQQDKSGLPNDRFSAERPEGSISTLTIQRTEQRDSAMYRCASSWTQDTGELFFGEGSRLTVL.

This sequence joins TRBV7-2 and TRBJ1-1; D uncertain. Germline CDR1 is SGHTA and CDR2 is FQGNSA. V was cut by 5 bases and J by 4 bases, with 11 bases left in between. The CDR3 is 13 residues long. In nucleotides, the CDR3 is TGTGCCAGCAGCCCGTTCGCGGCCACTGAAGCTTTCTTT. This codes for CASSPFAATEAFF.

In this sample, this clone turned up a few times. The chain couples TRBV7-2 to TRBJ2-1; TRBD1 aligns across 9 bases. This CDR3 contains 15 residues. The germline V gene encodes CDR1 SGHTA and CDR2 FQGNSA. V lost 6 bases, J lost 12 bases, and 15 bases stayed unmatched. DNA of the CDR3: TGTGCCAGCAGTCCAGAGAGAACAGGGGGCGCGTGGCAGTTCTTC. Translated, it gives CASSPERTGGAWQFF.